The 24 T cell receptor beta chains in this list originate from one sample, sequenced in a study of response to subunit inactivated influenza vaccine. TCRdb reprocessed the RT-PCR reads with MiXCR, giving one entry per CDR3 protein. The sample gives 300,000 to 350,000 distinct CDR3 sequences, just over 20% of which show up once; 10% to 13% is in the top ten. This material consisted of PBMCs from blood, taken 21 months after vaccination. The receptors stem from a man aged 45 to 70 who received an inactivated influenza vaccine.

V is TRBV6-2 or TRBV6-3 and J is TRBJ2-7; weak D call: TRBD1 (5 bases). The V and J ends lost 5 bases and 2 bases respectively, with 7 bases between them. In germline, CDR1 is MNHEY, CDR2 SVGEGT. The CDR3 sequence is 12 residues long. The CDR3 nucleotides read TGTGCCAGCAGTGGCAGGGCCTACGAGCAGTACTTC. Residues: CASSGRAYEQYF.

The gene calls are TRBV27 and TRBJ2-3; D may match TRBD1 or TRBD2 (6 bases each). Germline values: CDR1 MNHEY, CDR2 SMNVEV (reference sequence). This CDR3 is 13 amino acids long. Trimming removed 3 bases at V and 11 bases at J, with 15 bases between. The CDR3 bases are TGTGCCAGCAGTTTTGACAGGACCGGGGGGCAGTATTTT. This gives the protein CASSFDRTGGQYF.

CDR3 sequence: CASSQDGDIDQPQHF. The CDR3 bases are TGCGCCAGCAGCCAAGACGGGGACATCGATCAGCCCCAGCATTTT. The chain carries TRBV4-3 and TRBJ1-5; possibly TRBD1 for D (6 bases). From germline, CDR1 is LGHNA and CDR2 YSLEER. The V end lost 0 bases, the J end lost 5 bases, and 11 bases lay between the germline ends. This CDR3 has 15 residues.

The J gene is TRBJ1-5, the V gene TRBV12-3 or TRBV12-4; 8 positions agree with TRBD1. CDR3 length equals 16 residues. Trimming took 3 bases from V and 2 from J; bases not matched to a gene: 6. CDR3 DNA sequence: TGTGCCAGCAGTTTCTCTCAGGGGGCGGGCAATCAGCCCCAGCATTTT. This codes for CASSFSQGAGNQPQHF.

The chain is built from TRBV10-3 and TRBJ1-6; TRBD1 agrees at 7 bases. This CDR3 is 14 amino acids long. The V gene end was trimmed by 5 bases and the J gene end by 10 bases; junction bases not matched to a gene: 8. CDR1 and CDR2 (germline): ENHRY, SYGVKD. In DNA form, the CDR3 reads TGTGCCATCAGTTACAGGGGACCCGAGTCACCCCTCCACTTT. Translating gives CAISYRGPESPLHF.

In this sample, this clonotype turned up a few times. The chain employs TRBV7-6 and TRBJ1-3; D is ambiguous. Trimming removed 5 bases from V and 0 bases from J, with 14 bases in between. The germline CDR1 and CDR2 sequences are SGHVS and FNYEAQ. The CDR3 is made up of 16 amino acids. In DNA, the CDR3 is TGTGCCAGCAGCCCTAGTACAATCTACTCTGGAAACACCATATATTTT. Translation gives CASSPSTIYSGNTIYF.

A few counts support this clonotype. The chain is built from TRBV28 and TRBJ2-7; 8 bases are shared with TRBD1. The germline CDR1 and CDR2 sequences are MDHEN and SYDVKM. This CDR3 contains 15 residues. V trimming: 4 bases; J trimming: 3 bases; junction bases outside the gene matches: 8. The CDR3 nucleotides read TGTGCCAGCAGTTACGGACAGGGCTTGATCTACGAGCAGTACTTC. Protein sequence: CASSYGQGLIYEQYF.

This clonotype occurred once. V usage is TRBV19 and J usage is TRBJ1-5; TRBD1 agrees at 11 bases. Germline CDR1 LNHDA, CDR2 SQIVND (reference sequence). V was pared by 5 bases and J by 3 bases, with 6 bases of the junction left unmatched. The length of the CDR3 is 16 residues. The CDR3 nucleotides are TGTGCCAGTAGTTCGGACAGGGGGCAAAACAATCAGCCCCAGCATTTT. It encodes CASSSDRGQNNQPQHF.

This clonotype came up a few times. The gene calls are TRBV7-9 and TRBJ2-7; possibly TRBD2 for D (6 bases). Germline CDR1 reads SEHNR; CDR2 reads FQNEAQ (reference sequence). This CDR3 region has 14 residues. V shed 0 bases and J shed 4 bases, with 10 bases lying between them. The CDR3 loop reads CASSLALGGYEQYF. CDR3 DNA: TGTGCCAGCAGCTTAGCCCTTGGAGGGTACGAGCAGTACTTC.

This clonotype was detected only a few times. This chain uses TRBV30 with TRBJ1-1; the D gene is possibly TRBD1 (5 bases). Germline V gene lookup returns CDR1 GTSNPN and CDR2 SVGIG (reference sequence). The V end was cut by 2 bases, the J end by 4 bases, with 8 bases between. The CDR3 extends over 12 amino acids. CDR3 amino acids: CAWSQGPTEAFF. In DNA, the CDR3 is TGTGCCTGGAGTCAGGGTCCCACTGAAGCTTTCTTT.

The CDR3 nucleotides read TGTGCCAGCAGTTTATCTTGGACAGATACGCAGTATTTT. Its translation is CASSLSWTDTQYF. The chain joins TRBV12-3 or TRBV12-4 to TRBJ2-3; D is ambiguous. The V end was cut by 2 bases, the J end by 3 bases, with 6 bases between. This CDR3 comprises 13 residues.

This clonotype has only a few counts. V and J are TRBV21-1 and TRBJ2-7. TRBV21-1 is assigned pseudogene status. CDR3 size: 14 residues. CDR3 in amino acids: CASSKAGEPYEQYF. CDR3 bases: TGTGCCAGCAGCAAGGCGGGAGAACCCTACGAGCAGTACTTC.

This clonotype has just a few counts. The J gene is TRBJ2-3, the V gene TRBV7-9, with D possibly being TRBD1 or TRBD2 (5 bases each). This CDR3 has 16 amino acids. Looked up from germline, CDR1 is SEHNR and CDR2 is FQNEAQ (reference sequence). The V end was cut by 6 bases, the J end by 0 bases, with 16 bases between. Here the CDR3 reads CASRKNRDGSTDTQYF. The CDR3 nucleotides read TGTGCCAGCAGGAAAAACCGGGACGGTAGCACAGATACGCAGTATTTT.

This sequence joins TRBV5-6 and TRBJ2-7, with D perhaps matching TRBD1 (6 bases). Trimming shortened V by 4 bases and J by 5 bases, and 16 bases separated the two germline ends. Germline CDR1 SGHDT, CDR2 YYEEEE. This CDR3 has 14 residues. The DNA for the CDR3 is TGTGCCAGCAGCCCCGGGACAATTCTTAACGAGCAGTACTTC. It codes for CASSPGTILNEQYF. Complete variable domain (other parts from reference TRBV5-6 and TRBJ2-7): DAGVTQSPTHLIKTRGQQVTLRCSPKSGHDTVSWYQQALGQGPQFIFQYYEEEERQRGNFPDRFSGHQFPNYSSELNVNALLLGDSALYLCASSPGTILNEQYFGPGTRLTVT.

About this clonotype itself: Germline and junction disagree at one end, which may indicate a read error. This chain uses TRBV28 with TRBJ2-3, with D perhaps TRBD1 (5 bases). The CDR3 has 12 residues. Germline V gene data show CDR1 as MDHEN and CDR2 as SYDVKM. CDR3: CASSLALGVPLF. CDR3 in DNA: TGTGCCAGCAGTTTAGCCCTAGGGGTCCCTCTATTT.

This clonotype was observed a few times. This chain joins TRBV28 and TRBJ2-1; D is unresolved. The CDR3 has 13 residues. Germline values: CDR1 MDHEN, CDR2 SYDVKM. The ends were cut back, 5 bases at V and 7 bases at J, with 12 bases in the middle. DNA of the CDR3: TGTGCCAGCAGTGGGGTTCCAGTTAATGAGCAGTTCTTC. It is translated as CASSGVPVNEQFF.

The rearrangement links TRBV5-1 to TRBJ2-1; perhaps TRBD1 as D (6 bases). Germline V gives CDR1 SGHRS, CDR2 YFSETQ. This CDR3 comprises 16 residues. V lost 5 bases and J lost 5, with 20 bases in between. The CDR3 is CASRSPSGQINNEQFF. The CDR3, as DNA: TGCGCCAGCAGGTCCCCGTCTGGACAGATAAACAATGAGCAGTTCTTC.

In its sample, this clonotype was seen a few times. The DNA for the CDR3 is TGCGCCAGCAGCTTGGGGACAGCGAGTAACTATGGCTACACCTTC. This translates into CASSLGTASNYGYTF. The V and J genes are TRBV5-1 and TRBJ1-2, with D possibly matching TRBD1 (6 bases). Trimming stripped 0 bases from V and 1 base from J, with 10 bases between. This CDR3 is 15 amino acids long. Germline CDR1 is SGHRS and CDR2 is YFSETQ.

The chain combines TRBV12-3 or TRBV12-4 with TRBJ1-4; TRBD1 is a possible D gene (6 bases). This CDR3 is 16 amino acids long. V was shortened by 2 bases and J by 7 bases, with 17 bases between the two germline ends. The CDR3, as DNA: TGTGCCAGCAGTTTATATCGGGGGGCCGTCGGTGAAAAACTGTTTTTT. Encoded protein: CASSLYRGAVGEKLFF.

This clonotype has more than one count but fewer than ten. This rearrangement joins TRBV28 to TRBJ2-3; D is perhaps TRBD2 (7 bases). CDR3 size: 18 residues. Germline CDR1 reads MDHEN; CDR2 reads SYDVKM. The V end lost 3 bases, the J end lost 6 bases, and 25 bases lay between the germline ends. The CDR3 is CASSFSPALGASGDTQYF. CDR3 sequence (DNA): TGTGCCAGCAGTTTTTCCCCCGCGTTGGGGGCTAGCGGTGATACGCAGTATTTT.

This clonotype appeared many times. This chain connects TRBV11-1 to TRBJ1-2; D gene uncertain. Trimming removed 5 bases from V and 8 bases from J, with 15 bases in between. The germline V gene has CDR1 SGHAT and CDR2 FQDESV (reference sequence). CDR3 size: 13 residues. The CDR3 nucleotides read TGTGCCAGCAGCGAGTACCGGGAGAAGGGCTACACCTTC. Translated: CASSEYREKGYTF.

This clonotype was counted a few times. This sequence joins TRBV2 and TRBJ2-1; 8 nucleotides agree with TRBD1. The trim removed 5 bases at V and 6 bases at J, leaving 9 bases unmatched. Germline values: CDR1 SNHLY, CDR2 FYNNEI. The CDR3 has 15 amino acids. CDR3 amino acids: CASSPRGRYVNEQFF. CDR3 nucleotides: TGTGCCAGCAGTCCCAGGGGGCGGTACGTCAATGAGCAGTTCTTC. The full variable domain, its missing parts supplied by reference TRBV2 and TRBJ2-1, is EPEVTQTPSHQVTQMGQEVILRCVPISNHLYFYWYRQILGQKVEFLVSFYNNEISEKSEIFDDQFSVERPDGSNFTLKIRSTKLEDSAMYFCASSPRGRYVNEQFFGPGTRLTVL.

The rearrangement uses TRBV12-3 or TRBV12-4 and TRBJ2-7; a weak D match, TRBD2 (6 bases). This CDR3 has 14 residues. Trimming stripped 1 base from V and 2 bases from J, with 9 bases between. CDR3: CASSLGGGPYEQYF. In DNA form, the CDR3 reads TGTGCCAGCAGTTTAGGTGGAGGGCCCTACGAGCAGTACTTC.

The gene calls are TRBV6-1 and TRBJ1-6; no definite D call. This CDR3 comprises 12 residues. The V end lost 4 bases, the J end lost 8 bases, and 6 bases lay between the germline ends. Germline CDR1 MNHNS, CDR2 SASEGT. The DNA of the CDR3 is TGTGCCAGCAGTGGGGCCGATTCACCCCTCCACTTT. It encodes CASSGADSPLHF.